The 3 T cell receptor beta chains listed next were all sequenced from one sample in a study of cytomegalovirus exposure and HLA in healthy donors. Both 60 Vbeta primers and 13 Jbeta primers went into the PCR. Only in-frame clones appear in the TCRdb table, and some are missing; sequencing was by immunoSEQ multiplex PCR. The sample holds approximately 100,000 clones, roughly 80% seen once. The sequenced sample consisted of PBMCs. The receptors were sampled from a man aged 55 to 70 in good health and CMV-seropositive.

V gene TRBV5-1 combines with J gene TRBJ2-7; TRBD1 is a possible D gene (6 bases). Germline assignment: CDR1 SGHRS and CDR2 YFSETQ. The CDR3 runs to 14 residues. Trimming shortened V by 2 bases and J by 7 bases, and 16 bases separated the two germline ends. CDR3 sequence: CASSLGQGTGEQYF. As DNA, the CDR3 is TGCGCCAGCAGCTTAGGCCAGGGGACCGGTGAGCAGTACTTC.

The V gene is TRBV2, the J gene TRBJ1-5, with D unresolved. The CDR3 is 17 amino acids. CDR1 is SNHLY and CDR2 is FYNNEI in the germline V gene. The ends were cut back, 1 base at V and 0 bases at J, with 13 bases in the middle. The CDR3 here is CASSEEISGFSNQPQHF. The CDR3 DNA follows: TGTGCCAGCAGTGAAGAGATTAGCGGCTTTAGCAATCAGCCCCAGCATTTT.

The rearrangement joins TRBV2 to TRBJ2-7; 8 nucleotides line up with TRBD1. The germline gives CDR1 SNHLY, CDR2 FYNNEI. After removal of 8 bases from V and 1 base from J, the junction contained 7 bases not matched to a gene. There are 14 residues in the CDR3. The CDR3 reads CASANTGGSYEQYF. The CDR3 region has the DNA TGTGCCAGCGCCAATACAGGGGGATCCTACGAGCAGTACTTC.